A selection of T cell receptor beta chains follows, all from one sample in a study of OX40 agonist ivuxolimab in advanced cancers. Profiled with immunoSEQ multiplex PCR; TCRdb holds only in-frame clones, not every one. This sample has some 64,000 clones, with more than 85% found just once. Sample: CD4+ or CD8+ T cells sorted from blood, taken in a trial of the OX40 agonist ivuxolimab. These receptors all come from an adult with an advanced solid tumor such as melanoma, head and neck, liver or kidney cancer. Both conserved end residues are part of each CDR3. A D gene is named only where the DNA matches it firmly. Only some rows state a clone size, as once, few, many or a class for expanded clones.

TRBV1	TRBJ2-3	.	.	CTSSQPQTGTKADTQYF	TGCACCAGCAGCCAACCTCAAACCGGGACTAAGGCAGATACGCAGTATTTT
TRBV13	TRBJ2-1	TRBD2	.	CASSSHWTSGGNEQFF	TGTGCCAGCAGCTCACATTGGACTAGCGGGGGTAATGAGCAGTTCTTC
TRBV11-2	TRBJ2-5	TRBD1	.	CASSRDRVVTQYF	TGTGCCAGCAGTCGGGACAGGGTGGTGACCCAGTACTTC
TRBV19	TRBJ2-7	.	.	CASSTPHYEQYF	TGTGCCAGTAGTACTCCACACTACGAGCAGTACTTC
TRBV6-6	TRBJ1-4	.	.	CASSGRGTTNEKLFF	TGTGCCAGCAGTGGGAGGGGGACAACTAATGAAAAACTGTTTTTT
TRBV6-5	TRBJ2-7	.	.	CASSYSGGEQYF	TGTGCCAGCAGTTACTCCGGGGGCGAGCAGTACTTC
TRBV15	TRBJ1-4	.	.	CATSRDRTATNEKLFF	TGTGCCACCAGCAGAGATCGTACAGCAACTAATGAAAAACTGTTTTTT
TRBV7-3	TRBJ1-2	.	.	CASSGEVRANYGYTF	TGTGCCAGCAGCGGGGAGGTCAGAGCTAACTATGGCTACACCTTC
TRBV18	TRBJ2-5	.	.	CASCSGVWEDQYF	TGTGCCAGCTGTTCCGGGGTTTGGGAGGACCAGTACTTC
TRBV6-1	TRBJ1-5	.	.	CASSGRDLRNQPQHF	TGTGCCAGCAGTGGAAGGGACCTACGCAATCAGCCCCAGCATTTT
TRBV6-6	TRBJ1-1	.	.	CASSYSQGNTEAFF	TGTGCCAGCAGTTACTCTCAGGGGAACACTGAAGCTTTCTTT
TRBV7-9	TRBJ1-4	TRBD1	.	CASSGMGQAARKEKLFF	TGTGCCAGCAGCGGTATGGGACAGGCGGCGCGGAAGGAAAAACTGTTTTTT
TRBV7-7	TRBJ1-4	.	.	CASGKQGGEKLFF	TGTGCTAGCGGGAAACAGGGTGGGGAAAAACTGTTTTTT
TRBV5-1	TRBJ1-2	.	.	CASSLGQALGYTF	TGCGCCAGCAGCTTGGGACAGGCACTGGGCTACACCTTC
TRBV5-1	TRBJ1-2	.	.	CASSLASNYGYTF	TGCGCCAGCAGCCTGGCCTCTAACTATGGCTACACCTTC
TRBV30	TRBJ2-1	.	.	CAWSSGVIATQFF	TGTGCCTGGAGTTCTGGCGTAATAGCGACTCAGTTCTTC
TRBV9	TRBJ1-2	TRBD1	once	CASSEGTGLYGYTF	TGTGCCAGCAGCGAGGGGACAGGCCTCTATGGCTACACCTTC
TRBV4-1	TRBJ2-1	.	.	CASSQDQGYYNEQFF	TGCGCCAGCAGCCAAGATCAGGGCTATTACAATGAGCAGTTCTTC
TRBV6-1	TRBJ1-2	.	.	CASSENRMYGYTF	TGTGCCAGCAGTGAAAACCGAATGTATGGCTACACCTTC
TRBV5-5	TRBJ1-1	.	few	CASSNIENTEAFF	TGTGCCAGCAGCAACATAGAGAACACTGAAGCTTTCTTT
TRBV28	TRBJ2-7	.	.	CASSWARGGLEQYF	TGTGCCAGCAGTTGGGCCAGGGGTGGTCTCGAGCAGTACTTC
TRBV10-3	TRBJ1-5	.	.	CAISELLNQPQHF	TGTGCCATCAGTGAACTCCTTAATCAGCCCCAGCATTTT
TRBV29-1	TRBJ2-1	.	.	CSVGFDVQFF	TGCAGCGTTGGTTTCGACGTGCAGTTCTTC
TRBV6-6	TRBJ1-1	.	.	CASRQANTEAFF	TGTGCCAGCAGACAGGCAAACACTGAAGCTTTCTTT
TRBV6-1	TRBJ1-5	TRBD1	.	CASSTGQGLNQPQHF	TGTGCCAGCAGCACGGGACAGGGTCTCAATCAGCCCCAGCATTTT
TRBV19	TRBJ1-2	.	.	CASRKPGQPSGSRYTF	TGTGCCAGTCGAAAACCGGGACAACCTAGCGGTAGTCGCTACACCTTC
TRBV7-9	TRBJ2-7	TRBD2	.	CASSLEASGRWEQYF	TGTGCCAGCAGCTTAGAAGCTAGCGGGAGGTGGGAGCAGTACTTC
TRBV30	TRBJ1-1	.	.	CAWGGGAQGAFF	TGTGCCTGGGGAGGGGGGGCCCAGGGAGCTTTCTTT
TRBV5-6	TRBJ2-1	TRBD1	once	CASSLRDRGLDGNEQFF	TGTGCCAGCAGCTTGAGGGACAGGGGGCTGGACGGCAATGAGCAGTTCTTC
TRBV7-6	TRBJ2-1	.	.	CASSLIDSDEQFF	TGTGCCAGCAGCTTAATTGACAGTGATGAGCAGTTCTTC
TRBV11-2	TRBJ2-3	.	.	CASSLNYDTQYF	TGTGCCAGCAGCCTAAACTACGATACGCAGTATTTT
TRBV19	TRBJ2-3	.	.	CASSLKGGAVPPDTQYF	TGTGCCAGTAGTTTGAAGGGGGGAGCCGTGCCCCCAGATACGCAGTATTTT
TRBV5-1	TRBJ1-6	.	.	CASSLAGRLSSYNSPLHF	TGCGCCAGCAGCTTGGCCGGCAGGTTGAGCTCCTATAATTCACCCCTCCACTTT
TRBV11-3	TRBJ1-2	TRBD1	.	CASSLRQGSYGYTF	TGTGCCAGCAGCTTGAGACAGGGATCATATGGCTACACCTTC